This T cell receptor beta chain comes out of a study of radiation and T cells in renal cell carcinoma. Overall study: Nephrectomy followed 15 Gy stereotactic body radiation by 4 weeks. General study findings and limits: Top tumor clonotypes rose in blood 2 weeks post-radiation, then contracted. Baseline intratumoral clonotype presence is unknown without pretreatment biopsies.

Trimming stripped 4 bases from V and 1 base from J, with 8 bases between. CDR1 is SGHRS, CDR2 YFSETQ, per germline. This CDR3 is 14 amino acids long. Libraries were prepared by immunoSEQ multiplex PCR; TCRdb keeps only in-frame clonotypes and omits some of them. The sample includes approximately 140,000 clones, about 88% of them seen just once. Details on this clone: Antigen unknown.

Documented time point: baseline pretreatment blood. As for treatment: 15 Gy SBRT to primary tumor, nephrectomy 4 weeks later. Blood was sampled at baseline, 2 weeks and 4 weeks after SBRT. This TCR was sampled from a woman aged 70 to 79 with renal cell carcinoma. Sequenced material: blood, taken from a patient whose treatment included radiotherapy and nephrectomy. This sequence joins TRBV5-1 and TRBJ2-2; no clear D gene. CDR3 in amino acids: CASSQDQNTGELFF. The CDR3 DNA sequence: TGCGCCAGCAGCCAGGACCAGAACACCGGGGAGCTGTTTTTT.